A single sample gave rise to the 27 T cell receptor beta chains below, sequenced in a study of T cells expressing NK-cell markers. TCRdb derives one entry per CDR3 protein from the 5' RACE reads, leaving out DNA. Seen in this sample are some 110,000 distinct CDR3 sequences; the ten most common clones hold roughly 20%. The sample was blood T cells: a sorted CD56 or NKG2C T cell subset, CD4+ or CD8+ T cells, or bulk PBMC T cells (not recorded which). Receptors originate from a woman aged 18-70 years in good health.

The V and J genes are TRBV20-1 and TRBJ2-3; TCRdb names TRBD1, which stays unverified in the absence of DNA. This CDR3 contains 15 residues. CDR1 and CDR2 (germline): DFQATT, SNEGSKA (reference sequence). The CDR3 region is CSARGGGRSTDTQYF.

The chain has TRBV19 and TRBJ2-1. The germline CDR1 and CDR2 sequences are LNHDA and SQIVND (reference sequence). CDR3 length: 14 residues. The CDR3: CASSVGLPPNEQFF.

The rearrangement links TRBV3-1 to TRBJ2-1. From germline, CDR1 is LGHDT and CDR2 YNNKEL (reference sequence). The CDR3 has 15 residues. The CDR3 here is CASSLADGFSNEQFF.

The chain employs TRBV12-3 or TRBV12-4 and TRBJ2-2. The CDR3 is 16 residues long. The CDR3 spells CASPDPSKENTGELFF.

This sequence joins TRBV6-5 and TRBJ2-3; the D call from TCRdb, TRBD2, cannot be confirmed without DNA. The germline V gene has CDR1 MNHEY and CDR2 SVGAGI. The CDR3 extends over 18 amino acids. CDR3: CASSYSGQLAGGPDTQYF.

This chain joins TRBV5-1 and TRBJ2-7. The CDR3 is made up of 15 amino acids. CDR1 SGHRS and CDR2 YFSETQ come from the germline V gene. The CDR3 here is CASSLDRGPSYEQYF.

The chain has TRBV7-9 and TRBJ2-1; there is no DNA to check the TCRdb D call of TRBD2. Germline values: CDR1 SEHNR, CDR2 FQNEAQ (reference sequence). The CDR3 loop spans 15 amino acids. This chain's CDR3 is CASSPSYAGFDEQFF.

This sequence joins TRBV12-3 or TRBV12-4 and TRBJ2-5; as DNA is missing, the TRBD2 call by TCRdb cannot be tested. The CDR3 sequence is 15 residues long. CDR3 sequence: CASSLRRAQGETQYF.

CDR3: CASGSGSLSYNEQFF. This chain connects TRBV9 to TRBJ2-1; the TCRdb call, TRBD2, lacks DNA for checking. The CDR3 loop spans 15 amino acids. Germline V CDR1 and CDR2: SGDLS, YYNGEE.

This chain links TRBV19 with TRBJ1-5; no DNA is available, so the TRBD1 call from TCRdb remains unchecked. Germline CDR1 LNHDA, CDR2 SQIVND (reference sequence). The CDR3 is made up of 16 amino acids. The CDR3 region is CASSPGDRSHNQPQHF.

This sequence joins TRBV7-9 and TRBJ2-1. The germline V gene has CDR1 SEHNR and CDR2 FQNEAQ (reference sequence). CDR3 length equals 13 residues. The CDR3 sequence is CASSLIPYNEQFF. The whole variable domain, filled in from reference TRBV7-9 and TRBJ2-1, reads DTGVSQNPRHKITKRGQNVTFRCDPISEHNRLYWYRQTLGQGPEFLTYFQNEAQLEKSRLLSDRFSAERPKGSFSTLEIQRTEQGDSAMYLCASSLIPYNEQFFGPGTRLTVL.

This chain connects TRBV29-1 to TRBJ2-1. The CDR3 runs 13 residues. Germline lookup yields CDR1 SQVTM and CDR2 ANQGSEA. The CDR3 sequence: CSVEGWDSNEQFF.

The V and J genes are TRBV6-2 or TRBV6-3 and TRBJ2-1. There are 16 residues in the CDR3. CDR1 and CDR2 from the germline V gene are MNHEY and SVGEGT. CDR3 protein: CASSSDSYSSYNEQFF.

This sequence joins TRBV2 and TRBJ2-2; TCRdb indicates TRBD1, and absent DNA this call remains unverified. The CDR3 sequence is 13 residues long. Germline assignment: CDR1 SNHLY and CDR2 FYNNEI. The chain's CDR3 is CASSGQYTGELFF.

V usage is TRBV12-3 or TRBV12-4 and J usage is TRBJ2-7; TCRdb outputs TRBD2, but without DNA this stays unchecked. CDR3 length equals 13 residues. CDR3 region: CASSRTSGYEQYF.

V and J are TRBV15 and TRBJ2-1; TCRdb outputs TRBD2, but without DNA this stays unchecked. The CDR3 is 12 amino acids. Looked up from germline, CDR1 is LNHNV and CDR2 is YYDKDF (reference sequence). This chain's CDR3 is CATSSPPNEQFF.

The gene calls are TRBV9 and TRBJ2-5. The CDR3 extends over 13 amino acids. Looked up from germline, CDR1 is SGDLS and CDR2 is YYNGEE. The CDR3 loop is CASSVGNKETQYF.

The rearrangement joins TRBV24-1 to TRBJ1-2; with no DNA, the TCRdb D assignment of TRBD1 cannot be verified. CDR3 length equals 14 residues. In germline, CDR1 is KGHDR, CDR2 SFDVKD. CDR3 loop: CATSDLGAASGYTF.

The chain links TRBV29-1 to TRBJ2-7; TCRdb returns TRBD1, unconfirmable since there is no DNA. Germline assignment: CDR1 SQVTM and CDR2 ANQGSEA. The CDR3 consists of 13 residues. CDR3: CSGWGDSPYEQYF.

The rearrangement uses TRBV4-3 and TRBJ2-1; the TCRdb call, TRBD2, lacks DNA for checking. The germline CDR1 and CDR2 sequences are LGHNA and YSLEER. The CDR3 covers 12 residues. CDR3 in amino acids: CASSQVGSEQFF.

The chain has TRBV28 and TRBJ2-7; TCRdb returns TRBD1, unconfirmable since there is no DNA. Per germline, CDR1 MDHEN and CDR2 SYDVKM. The CDR3 runs 16 residues. The CDR3 loop is CASSPRGPTGYYEQYF.

V usage is TRBV7-6 and J usage is TRBJ2-5. The germline V gene has CDR1 SGHVS and CDR2 FNYEAQ. This CDR3 has 14 residues. The CDR3 is CASSLVLGQETQYF.

The genes are TRBV30 and TRBJ1-5. CDR1 is GTSNPN, CDR2 SVGIG, per germline (reference sequence). The CDR3 spans 19 residues. The CDR3 sequence: CAWGVKDKLWRASNQPQHF.

V gene TRBV28 combines with J gene TRBJ2-5; the TCRdb call, TRBD2, lacks DNA for checking. Germline V gives CDR1 MDHEN, CDR2 SYDVKM. This CDR3 spans 12 amino acids. CDR3: CASSFRGIDQYF.

V is TRBV19 and J is TRBJ2-7; TCRdb returns TRBD1, unconfirmable since there is no DNA. Per germline, CDR1 LNHDA and CDR2 SQIVND (reference sequence). The CDR3 extends over 14 amino acids. CDR3 sequence reads: CASSPPQTGGEQYF.

The gene calls are TRBV12-3 or TRBV12-4 and TRBJ2-3; TCRdb lists TRBD2, though no DNA is available to test this call. The CDR3 consists of 14 residues. The CDR3 loop reads CASCLGGGADTQYF.

V gene TRBV27 combines with J gene TRBJ2-7. The CDR3 contains 14 residues. CDR1 MNHEY and CDR2 SMNVEV come from the germline V gene (reference sequence). CDR3 in amino acids: CASSFSRESYEQYF.